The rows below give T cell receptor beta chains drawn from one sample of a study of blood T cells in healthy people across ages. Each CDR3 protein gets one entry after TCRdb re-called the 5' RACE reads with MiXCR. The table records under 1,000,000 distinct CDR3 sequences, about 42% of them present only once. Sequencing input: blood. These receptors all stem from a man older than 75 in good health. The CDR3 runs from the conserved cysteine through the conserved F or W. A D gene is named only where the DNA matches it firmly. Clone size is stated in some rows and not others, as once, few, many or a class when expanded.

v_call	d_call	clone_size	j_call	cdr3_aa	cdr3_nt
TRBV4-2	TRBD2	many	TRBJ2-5	CASKTIAGNQETQYF	TGTGCCAGCAAAACTATAGCGGGGAACCAAGAGACCCAGTACTTC
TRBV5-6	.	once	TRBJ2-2	CASSPTGRIGELFF	TGTGCCAGCAGCCCCACCGGCAGAATCGGGGAGCTGTTTTTT
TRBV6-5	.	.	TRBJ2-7	CASSPSGGPYEQYF	TGTGCCAGCAGTCCCAGTGGGGGGCCCTACGAGCAGTACTTC
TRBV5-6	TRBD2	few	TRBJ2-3	CASSHSALAGFTYGTDTQYF	TGTGCCAGCAGCCATTCGGCTTTAGCGGGGTTTACCTACGGCACAGATACGCAGTATTTT
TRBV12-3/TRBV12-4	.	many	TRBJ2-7	CASSLGRAYEQYF	TGTGCCAGCAGTTTAGGACGGGCCTACGAGCAGTACTTC
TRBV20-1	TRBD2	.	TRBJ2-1	CSARGLAGGFDEQFF	TGCAGTGCTAGAGGTTTAGCGGGAGGGTTCGATGAGCAGTTCTTC
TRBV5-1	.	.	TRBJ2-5	CASSGSDLVGSNEQYF	TGCGCCAGCAGCGGCTCCGATTTAGTTGGTTCCAATGAGCAGTACTTC
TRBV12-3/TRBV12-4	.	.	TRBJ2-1	CASSRVPGGVYNEQFF	TGTGCCAGCAGCAGGGTGCCAGGGGGGGTGTACAATGAGCAGTTCTTC
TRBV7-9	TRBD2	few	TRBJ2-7	CASSLIAGYEQYF	TGTGCCAGCAGCTTAATAGCGGGATACGAGCAGTACTTC
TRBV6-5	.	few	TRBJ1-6	CASSLGETLHF	TGTGCCAGCAGTTTAGGGGAAACCCTCCACTTT
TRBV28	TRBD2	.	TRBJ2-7	CASSFGGASLSTYEQYF	TGTGCCAGCAGTTTCGGGGGGGCCTCTCTCTCTACTTACGAGCAGTACTTC
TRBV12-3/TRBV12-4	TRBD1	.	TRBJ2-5	CASSDPSRDSQETQYF	TGTGCCAGCAGTGATCCCTCCCGGGACAGCCAAGAGACCCAGTACTTC
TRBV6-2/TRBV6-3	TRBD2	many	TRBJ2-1	CASSGAGGSSYNEQFF	TGTGCCAGCAGTGGGGCGGGAGGGAGCTCCTACAATGAGCAGTTCTTC
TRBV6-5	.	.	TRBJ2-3	CASSKTSAGYTDTQYF	TGTGCCAGCAGTAAAACCTCGGCGGGGTACACAGATACGCAGTATTTT
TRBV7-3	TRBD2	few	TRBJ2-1	CASSLTRLAGGNEQFF	TGTGCCAGCAGCTTAACCAGACTAGCGGGGGGCAATGAGCAGTTCTTC
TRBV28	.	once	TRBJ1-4	CAISLGRGSNEKLFF	TGTGCCATCAGTTTGGGAAGGGGCTCTAATGAAAAACTGTTTTTT
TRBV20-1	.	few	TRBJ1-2	CSAFKTGRNYGYTF	TGCAGTGCTTTTAAAACAGGGAGAAACTATGGCTACACCTTC
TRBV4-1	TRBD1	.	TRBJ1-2	CASSQVQGVTNYGYTF	TGCGCCAGCAGCCAAGTTCAGGGGGTAACTAACTATGGCTACACCTTC